These 17 T cell receptor beta chains came from one sample sequenced in a study of blood T cell repertoires in COVID-19. Produced via immunoSEQ multiplex PCR; TCRdb's table is partial and in-frame only. The sample lists about 140,000 clones, about 88% occurring once. Sequenced sample: peripheral blood. Receptors originate from a human donor in a cohort sampled during active COVID-19.

Comment on this clone: A junction boundary mismatches the germline segment, possibly from a read error. The chain joins TRBV7-3 to TRBJ2-3; 7 bases are shared with TRBD1. This CDR3 has 15 amino acids. CDR1 and CDR2 (germline): SGHTA, FQGTGA. CDR3 region: CASSLNRGSTDTQYF. The CDR3 bases are TGTGCCAGCAGTTTAAACAGGGGCAGCACAGATACGCAGTATTTT.

V and J are TRBV28 and TRBJ1-5; D might be TRBD1 (6 bases). CDR3 length: 15 amino acids. V was clipped by 3 bases and J by 3 bases, with 12 bases between them. Germline CDR1 and CDR2: MDHEN and SYDVKM. The CDR3 here is CASSFGQGLNQPQHF. The CDR3 bases are TGTGCCAGCAGTTTCGGCCAGGGGCTCAATCAGCCCCAGCATTTT.

This clone showed up just a few times. The chain combines TRBV14 with TRBJ1-3; 8 bases are a match to TRBD1. The CDR3 is 16 residues long. V dropped 4 bases and J dropped 2; count of bases not matched to a gene: 7. Looked up from germline, CDR1 is SGHDN and CDR2 is FVKESK. CDR3 bases: TGTGCCAGCAGCCCTTACAGGGGGATCACTGGAAACACCATATATTTT. This sequence encodes CASSPYRGITGNTIYF.

This clone came up once. The rearrangement joins TRBV5-6 to TRBJ1-2; the D is unclear. The CDR3 has 14 residues. Trimming cost V 0 bases and J 4 bases, with 10 bases left between them. The germline V gene encodes CDR1 SGHDT and CDR2 YYEEEE. CDR3 DNA: TGTGCCAGCAGCTTGGGATCTGCGATCTATGGCTACACCTTC. It is translated as CASSLGSAIYGYTF. The full variable domain, its missing parts supplied by reference TRBV5-6 and TRBJ1-2, is DAGVTQSPTHLIKTRGQQVTLRCSPKSGHDTVSWYQQALGQGPQFIFQYYEEEERQRGNFPDRFSGHQFPNYSSELNVNALLLGDSALYLCASSLGSAIYGYTFGSGTRLTVV.

As concerns this clone: This CDR3 is also generated by other DNA sequences in the sample. The rearrangement links TRBV28 to TRBJ1-6, with TRBD1 identical over 9 bases. This CDR3 comprises 14 residues. CDR1 MDHEN and CDR2 SYDVKM come from the germline V gene. J was trimmed by 10 bases and V by 3 bases; bases with no gene match: 4. CDR3 nucleotides: TGTGCCAGCAGTTTGGACAGGGGAGGATCACCCCTCCACTTT. Translated, it gives CASSLDRGGSPLHF. Complete variable domain (other parts from reference TRBV28 and TRBJ1-6): DVKVTQSSRYLVKRTGEKVFLECVQDMDHENMFWYRQDPGLGLRLIYFSYDVKMKEKGDIPEGYSVSREKKERFSLILESASTNQTSMYLCASSLDRGGSPLHFGNGTRLTVT.

The V call is TRBV5-1, the J call TRBJ2-7; D possibly corresponds to TRBD2 (6 bases). The germline CDR1 and CDR2 sequences are SGHRS and YFSETQ. This CDR3 is built from 14 residues. The V gene lost 4 bases and the J gene lost 3 bases, with 14 bases spanning the gap. The CDR3 protein is CASSKGGGGYEQYF. As DNA, the CDR3 is TGCGCCAGCAGCAAGGGAGGTGGGGGCTACGAGCAGTACTTC.

This clone has just a few counts. The J gene is TRBJ1-4, the V gene TRBV10-1; D not resolved. The CDR3 consists of 14 residues. CDR1 and CDR2 from the germline V gene are WNHNN and SYGVQD (reference sequence). Trimming cost V 7 bases and J 4 bases, with 13 bases left between them. The CDR3 region is CASNNIQFNEKLFF. CDR3 nucleotides: TGCGCCAGCAATAATATACAGTTTAATGAAAAACTGTTTTTT.

This chain uses TRBV4-1 with TRBJ1-4; 10 bases are a match to TRBD1. The J segment lost 8 bases and the V segment lost 4 bases, leaving 7 bases of the junction unmatched. The CDR3 has 15 amino acids. Germline lookup yields CDR1 MGHRA and CDR2 YSYEKL. The CDR3 nucleotides are TGCGCCAGCAGCCCTTTGAGGACAGGGGGGGAAAAACTGTTTTTT. Translated: CASSPLRTGGEKLFF.

This chain links TRBV2 with TRBJ1-5; D gene unclear. This CDR3 comprises 15 residues. V gave up 4 bases and J gave up 2 bases, with 12 bases separating them. CDR1 is SNHLY and CDR2 is FYNNEI in the germline V gene. The CDR3 reads CASSGTAGGNQPQHF. The CDR3, as DNA: TGTGCCAGCAGTGGGACGGCGGGCGGCAATCAGCCCCAGCATTTT.

The chain joins TRBV5-4 to TRBJ2-7, with 11 bases matching TRBD1. This CDR3 contains 14 residues. V shed 4 bases and J 4 bases; nucleotides not matched to a gene: 4. Germline V gene sequence: CDR1 SGHNT, CDR2 YYREEE (reference sequence). The CDR3 loop reads CASSADRGLYEQYF. CDR3 coding DNA: TGTGCCAGCAGCGCGGACAGGGGGCTATACGAGCAGTACTTC.

The rearrangement uses TRBV9 and TRBJ2-3, with TRBD2 as a possible D gene (6 bases). Germline CDR1 and CDR2: SGDLS and YYNGEE. V gave up 0 bases and J gave up 2 bases, with 22 bases separating them. CDR3 size: 19 residues. Here the CDR3 reads CASSVEAAGVGGFTDTQYF. DNA for the CDR3: TGTGCCAGCAGCGTAGAGGCTGCCGGTGTGGGGGGATTCACAGATACGCAGTATTTT.

V is TRBV6-6 and J is TRBJ2-2; possible D gene TRBD1, 5 bases. The germline CDR1 and CDR2 sequences are MNHNY and SVGAGI (reference sequence). This CDR3 contains 14 residues. The V end lost 5 bases, the J end lost 3 bases, and 10 bases lay between the germline ends. This CDR3 is CASSVRVDTGELFF. CDR3 bases: TGTGCCAGCAGTGTCAGGGTGGACACCGGGGAGCTGTTTTTT.

This chain links TRBV6-1 with TRBJ2-7; D perhaps matches TRBD2 (5 bases). CDR1 is MNHNS and CDR2 is SASEGT in the germline V gene. The CDR3 runs to 14 residues. V was trimmed by 1 base and J by 2 bases, leaving 9 bases between them. The CDR3 spells CASSEVEGTYEQYF. The DNA for the CDR3 is TGTGCCAGCAGTGAAGTAGAGGGTACCTACGAGCAGTACTTC.

This chain's CDR3 is CASSLDRGKGQPQHF. DNA of the CDR3: TGTGCCAGCAGCTTGGACAGGGGGAAGGGTCAGCCCCAGCATTTT. This rearrangement joins TRBV5-5 to TRBJ1-5; 8 bases are a match to TRBD1. From germline, CDR1 is SGHKS and CDR2 YYEKEE (reference sequence). J lost 6 bases, V lost 0 bases, and 5 bases had no gene match. The CDR3 has 15 residues.

The chain joins TRBV6-5 to TRBJ2-7; 7 nucleotides agree with TRBD1. This CDR3 region has 14 residues. J lost 4 bases, V lost 4 bases, and 7 bases had no gene match. Germline-derived CDR1 and CDR2 are MNHEY and SVGAGI. CDR3 residues: CASSSRQGRYEQYF. CDR3 bases: TGTGCCAGCAGTTCTCGACAGGGTCGGTACGAGCAGTACTTC.

The V gene is TRBV6-5, the J gene TRBJ1-6, with 8 bases matching TRBD1. The CDR3 is made up of 15 amino acids. Germline values: CDR1 MNHEY, CDR2 SVGAGI. The J segment lost 3 bases and the V segment lost 6 bases, leaving 4 bases of the junction unmatched. CDR3 bases: TGTGCCAGCAGAACAGGGGGTAACTATAATTCACCCCTCCACTTT. Translating it yields CASRTGGNYNSPLHF.

This chain uses TRBV25-1 with TRBJ2-7, with TRBD1 matching over 12 bases. In germline, CDR1 is MGHDK, CDR2 SYGVNS. Trimming removed 4 bases from V and 6 bases from J; junction bases left unmatched: 7. This CDR3 comprises 15 residues. The CDR3 DNA is TGTGCCAGCAGTGCTTTTGGGACAGGGGGCGGCGAGCAGTACTTC. This encodes CASSAFGTGGGEQYF.